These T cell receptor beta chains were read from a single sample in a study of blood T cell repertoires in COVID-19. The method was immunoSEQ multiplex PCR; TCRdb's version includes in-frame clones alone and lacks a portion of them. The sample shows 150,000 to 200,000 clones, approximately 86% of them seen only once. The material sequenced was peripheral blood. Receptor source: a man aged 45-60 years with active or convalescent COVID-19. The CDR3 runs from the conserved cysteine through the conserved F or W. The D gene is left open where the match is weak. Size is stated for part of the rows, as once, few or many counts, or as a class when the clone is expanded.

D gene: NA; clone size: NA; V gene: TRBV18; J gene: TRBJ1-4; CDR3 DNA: TGTGCCAGCTCACCAAACAGGGCTAATGAAAAACTGTTTTTT; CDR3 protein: CASSPNRANEKLFF
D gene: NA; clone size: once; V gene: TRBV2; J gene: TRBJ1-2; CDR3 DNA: TGTGCCAGCAGTGAAGTGGTCAGGGGTGGCTACACCTTC; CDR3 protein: CASSEVVRGGYTF
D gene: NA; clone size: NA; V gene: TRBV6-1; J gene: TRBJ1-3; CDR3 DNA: TGTGCCAGCAGTGATTACAGGTCTTCCTCTGGAAACACCATATATTTT; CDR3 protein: CASSDYRSSSGNTIYF
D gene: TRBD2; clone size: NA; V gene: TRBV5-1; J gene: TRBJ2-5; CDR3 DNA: TGCGCCAGCAGCTTGGGACTAGCGGGGGCCGGGGAGACCCAGTACTTC; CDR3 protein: CASSLGLAGAGETQYF
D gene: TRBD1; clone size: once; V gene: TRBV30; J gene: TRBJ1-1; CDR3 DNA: TGTGCCTGGAGAAGAACAGGGGAAACTGAAGCTTTCTTT; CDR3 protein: CAWRRTGETEAFF
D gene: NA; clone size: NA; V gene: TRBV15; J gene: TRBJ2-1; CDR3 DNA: TGTGCCACCAAAACAGCGGAAGGTTCCTACAATGAGCAGTTCTTC; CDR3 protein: CATKTAEGSYNEQFF
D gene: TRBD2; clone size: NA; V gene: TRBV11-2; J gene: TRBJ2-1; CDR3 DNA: TGTGCCAGCAGCCCTTCGACTAGCGCTTTCAATGAGCAGTTCTTC; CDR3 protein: CASSPSTSAFNEQFF
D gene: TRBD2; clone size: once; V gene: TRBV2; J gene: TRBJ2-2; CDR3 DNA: TGTGCCAGCAGTGAAGAGGGAGGGTACACCGGGGAGCTGTTTTTT; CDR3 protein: CASSEEGGYTGELFF
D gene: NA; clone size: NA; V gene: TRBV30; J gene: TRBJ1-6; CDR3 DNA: TGTGCCTGGAGTGGTCAAGGCGGCTCACCCCTCCACTTT; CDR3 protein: CAWSGQGGSPLHF
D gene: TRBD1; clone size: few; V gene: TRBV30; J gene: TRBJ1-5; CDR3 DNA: TGTGCCTGGAGTCGGACAGGGGGCGGACTCAGCAATCAGCCCCAGCATTTT; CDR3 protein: CAWSRTGGGLSNQPQHF
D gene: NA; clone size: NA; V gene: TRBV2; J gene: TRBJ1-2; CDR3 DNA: TGTGCCAGCAGTGATAAAGGCTACACCTTC; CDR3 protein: CASSDKGYTF
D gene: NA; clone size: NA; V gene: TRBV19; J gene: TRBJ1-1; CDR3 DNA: TGTGCCAGTAGTATGGGGGGGAACACTGAAGCTTTCTTT; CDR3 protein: CASSMGGNTEAFF
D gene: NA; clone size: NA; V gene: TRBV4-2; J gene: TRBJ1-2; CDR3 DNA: TGTGCCAGCAGCCAAGACACGGGGTACTATGGCTACACCTTC; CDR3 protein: CASSQDTGYYGYTF
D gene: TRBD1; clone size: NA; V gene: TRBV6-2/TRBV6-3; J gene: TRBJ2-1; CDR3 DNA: TGTGCCAGCAGTTGGGGGACAGCTAATGAGCAGTTCTTC; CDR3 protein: CASSWGTANEQFF
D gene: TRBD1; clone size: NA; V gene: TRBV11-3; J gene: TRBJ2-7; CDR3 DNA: TGTGCCAGCAGCTGGGACAGTCTCAACTCTGAGCAGTACTTC; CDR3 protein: CASSWDSLNSEQYF
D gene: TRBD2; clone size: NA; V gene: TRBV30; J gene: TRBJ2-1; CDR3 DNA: TGTGCCTGGGTAGTCGGGACTAGCGGGAGGACCCCCTCCTACAATGAGCAGTTCTTC; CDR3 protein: CAWVVGTSGRTPSYNEQFF
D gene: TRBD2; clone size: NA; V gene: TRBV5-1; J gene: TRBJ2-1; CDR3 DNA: TGCGCCAGCAGCTTGGCGGGACTAGCGGGGGCCAATGAGCAGTTCTTC; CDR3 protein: CASSLAGLAGANEQFF
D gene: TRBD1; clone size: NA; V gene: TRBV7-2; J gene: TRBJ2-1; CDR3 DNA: TGTGCCAGCACCCAGAGGGTCGGGACAGGGGATAGTCAGCAGTTCTTC; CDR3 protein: CASTQRVGTGDSQQFF
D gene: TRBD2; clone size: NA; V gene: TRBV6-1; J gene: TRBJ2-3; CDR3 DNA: TGTGCCAGCAGTGATTTGGGACTAGTGAATTCACAGTATTTT; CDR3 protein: CASSDLGLVNSQYF
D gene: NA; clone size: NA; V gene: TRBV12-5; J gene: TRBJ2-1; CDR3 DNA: TGTGCTAGTGGTTTTCAGGTGGCCTACAATGAGCAGTTCTTC; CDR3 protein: CASGFQVAYNEQFF
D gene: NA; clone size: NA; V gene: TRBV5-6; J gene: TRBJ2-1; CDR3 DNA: TGTGCCAGCAGCTTGGCGAAGGGGGTTAACAATGAGCAGTTCTTC; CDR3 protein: CASSLAKGVNNEQFF
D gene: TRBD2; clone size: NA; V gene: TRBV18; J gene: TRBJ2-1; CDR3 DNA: TGTGCCAGCTCACCACCTAGCGGGAGGGCCAATGAGCAGTTCTTC; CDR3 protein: CASSPPSGRANEQFF
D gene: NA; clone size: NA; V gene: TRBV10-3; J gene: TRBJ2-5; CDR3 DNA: TGTGCCATCAGTGATTCGGGGAAAAGTCCAGAGACCCAGTACTTC; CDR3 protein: CAISDSGKSPETQYF
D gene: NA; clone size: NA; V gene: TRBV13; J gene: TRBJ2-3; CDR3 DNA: TGTGCCAGCAGTGGGGGGGGGCGGAGCACAGATACGCAGTATTTT; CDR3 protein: CASSGGGRSTDTQYF
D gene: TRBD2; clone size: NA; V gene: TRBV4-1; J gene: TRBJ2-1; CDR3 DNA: TGCGCCAGCAGCCAAGAAGGCGGTACAGCGGGGAGGACCTACAATGAGCAGTTCTTC; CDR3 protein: CASSQEGGTAGRTYNEQFF
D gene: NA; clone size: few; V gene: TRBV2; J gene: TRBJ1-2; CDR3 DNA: TGTGCCAGCAGTGGCGGGGGTTTAGCGGGTGGCTACACCTTC; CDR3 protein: CASSGGGLAGGYTF
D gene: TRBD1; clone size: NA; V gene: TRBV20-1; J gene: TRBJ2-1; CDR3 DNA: TGCAGTGCTAGTTCCGAGGGGGCAGGGGTATGGAATGAGCAGTTCTTC; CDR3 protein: CSASSEGAGVWNEQFF
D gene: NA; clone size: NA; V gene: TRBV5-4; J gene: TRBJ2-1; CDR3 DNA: TGTGCCAGCAGCCCCGGACACTACAATGAGCAGTTCTTC; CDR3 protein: CASSPGHYNEQFF
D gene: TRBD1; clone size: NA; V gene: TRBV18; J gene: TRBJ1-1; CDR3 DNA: TGTGCCAGCTCGCATGGACAGGCGAACACTGAAGCTTTCTTT; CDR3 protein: CASSHGQANTEAFF